This T cell receptor beta chain stems from a study of T cell repertoires in cytomegalovirus infection. Turning to the study itself: Indications came from public TCR beta signatures; they pointed to CMV infection and to a matching HLA type. Study-level points and caveats: CMV-specific TCR beta clonotypes restricted by HLA-C dominated the ex vivo response.

V shed 2 bases and J shed 4 bases, with 14 bases lying between them. Looked up from germline, CDR1 is SGHDN and CDR2 is FVKESK. This CDR3 region has 16 residues. This clonotype was observed a handful of times. The antigen is undetermined. TCRdb itself ran the reads through MiXCR, one entry per CDR3 protein. This sample has 200,000 to 300,000 distinct CDR3 sequences, with around an eighth found just once. The chain uses TRBV14 and TRBJ1-4; possibly TRBD1 for D (5 bases). This clonotype was sampled from a human donor in good health (CMV status not recorded). Some clones in this sample may be carry-over from other donors' samples. What was sequenced was PBMCs. CDR3 DNA sequence: TGTGCCAGCAGCCAACGAGCGGGGGTCTATAATGAAAAACTGTTTTTT. It translates to CASSQRAGVYNEKLFF.